Reported below is one TCR beta chain. Antigen: not known. The sample belongs to a study of T cell responses to AZD1222 COVID-19 vaccine. Using immunoSEQ multiplex PCR, the repertoire was profiled, and TCRdb retains in-frame clones only, with some absent. This sample has about 140,000 clones, with around 90% found just once. Study results and caveats: Spike regions recognized by vaccine-associated CD4 TCRs spanned the protein, led by 160-218 and 743-854. The donor group comprised mostly white British people and more females; the analysis possibly underestimated clonal diversity. Baseline seropositivity characterized only a handful of AZD1222 recipients. After two AZD1222 doses, spike-specific TCR breadth and depth rose versus day 0.

This receptor was identified in an adult in good health. This material consisted of peripheral blood, taken on day 0 of AZD1222 vaccination.

In DNA form, the CDR3 reads TGTGCCAGCAGTCTATTCCGTGGGACAGCGAGACATGGCTACACCTTC. It translates to CASSLFRGTARHGYTF. The chain links TRBV27 to TRBJ1-2, with 7 bases that match TRBD1. The CDR3 totals 16 residues. Germline V lookup: CDR1 MNHEY, CDR2 SMNVEV (reference sequence). V was clipped by 5 bases and J by 6 bases; unmatched bases: 15.